The rows below give T cell receptor beta chains drawn from one sample of a study of blood T cells in healthy people across ages. TCRdb redid the calling of the 5' RACE reads with MiXCR, one entry per CDR3 protein. Among over 500,000 distinct CDR3 sequences listed, roughly half were seen once. The source material was blood. The source of these receptors is a woman of 80 years or more in good health. CDR3s include the opening cysteine and the closing phenylalanine or tryptophan. The order of the fields is clone size, V gene, J gene, D gene, CDR3 protein, CDR3 DNA. A D gene is named only where the DNA matches it firmly. Some rows have no size entry. The others give once, few or many, or a class for an expanded clone.

abundance: -
v_gene: TRBV12-3/TRBV12-4
j_gene: TRBJ2-5
d_gene: -
CDR3aa: CASSATGRETQYF
CDR3nt: TGTGCCAGCAGTGCTACAGGGAGAGAGACCCAGTACTTC

abundance: few
v_gene: TRBV6-5
j_gene: TRBJ1-4
d_gene: TRBD1
CDR3aa: CASSDGTVGEKLFF
CDR3nt: TGTGCCAGCAGTGACGGGACAGTTGGAGAAAAACTGTTTTTT

abundance: many
v_gene: TRBV7-2
j_gene: TRBJ2-5
d_gene: -
CDR3aa: CASSLGQRQETQYF
CDR3nt: TGTGCCAGCAGCTTAGGACAGAGACAAGAGACCCAGTACTTC

abundance: many
v_gene: TRBV5-1
j_gene: TRBJ2-5
d_gene: -
CDR3aa: CASSWQGQEETQYF
CDR3nt: TGCGCCAGCAGCTGGCAGGGGCAAGAAGAGACCCAGTACTTC

abundance: -
v_gene: TRBV10-3
j_gene: TRBJ2-3
d_gene: -
CDR3aa: CAISESGPPGDTQYF
CDR3nt: TGTGCCATCAGTGAGTCTGGGCCCCCGGGGGATACGCAGTATTTT

abundance: few
v_gene: TRBV7-9
j_gene: TRBJ1-1
d_gene: -
CDR3aa: CASSSGIGNTEAFF
CDR3nt: TGTGCCAGCAGCTCCGGCATAGGGAACACTGAAGCTTTCTTT

abundance: few
v_gene: TRBV20-1
j_gene: TRBJ1-2
d_gene: TRBD1
CDR3aa: CSARASGGTLYGYTF
CDR3nt: TGCAGTGCTAGAGCTTCAGGGGGTACACTCTATGGCTACACCTTC

abundance: -
v_gene: TRBV5-1
j_gene: TRBJ1-5
d_gene: -
CDR3aa: CVSSPGDSNQPQHF
CDR3nt: TGCGTCAGCAGCCCAGGAGATAGCAATCAGCCCCAGCATTTT

abundance: many
v_gene: TRBV9
j_gene: TRBJ2-5
d_gene: TRBD2
CDR3aa: CASSVGLAGETQYF
CDR3nt: TGTGCCAGCAGCGTCGGACTAGCGGGAGAGACCCAGTACTTC

abundance: -
v_gene: TRBV9
j_gene: TRBJ1-4
d_gene: -
CDR3aa: CASSAFGGTNEKLFF
CDR3nt: TGTGCCAGCAGCGCGTTCGGGGGCACTAATGAAAAACTGTTTTTT

abundance: -
v_gene: TRBV29-1
j_gene: TRBJ1-1
d_gene: TRBD1
CDR3aa: CSGSRQGGITEAFF
CDR3nt: TGCAGCGGAAGTAGACAGGGAGGAATCACTGAAGCTTTCTTT

abundance: many
v_gene: TRBV18
j_gene: TRBJ2-7
d_gene: -
CDR3aa: CASSLLSGTLPYEQYF
CDR3nt: TGTGCCAGCTCACTTCTTTCCGGGACGCTACCCTACGAGCAGTACTTC

abundance: -
v_gene: TRBV6-6
j_gene: TRBJ2-5
d_gene: -
CDR3aa: CASSYGDPEQYF
CDR3nt: TGTGCCAGCAGTTATGGGGACCCTGAGCAGTACTTC

abundance: -
v_gene: TRBV7-9
j_gene: TRBJ2-7
d_gene: TRBD2
CDR3aa: CASSPGLAEPSEQYF
CDR3nt: TGTGCCAGCAGCCCGGGACTAGCGGAACCTTCCGAGCAGTACTTC

abundance: many
v_gene: TRBV13
j_gene: TRBJ2-1
d_gene: -
CDR3aa: CASSLRGIGRGSYNEQFF
CDR3nt: TGTGCCAGCAGCTTACGGGGGATTGGCAGGGGGTCCTACAATGAGCAGTTCTTC

abundance: few
v_gene: TRBV27
j_gene: TRBJ2-7
d_gene: TRBD2
CDR3aa: CASHRTSGRCEQYF
CDR3nt: TGTGCCAGCCACCGGACTAGCGGGAGATGTGAGCAGTACTTC

abundance: few
v_gene: TRBV28
j_gene: TRBJ1-5
d_gene: -
CDR3aa: CASRSQWRGNQPQHF
CDR3nt: TGTGCCAGCAGATCGCAATGGAGGGGCAATCAGCCCCAGCATTTT

abundance: -
v_gene: TRBV6-2/TRBV6-3
j_gene: TRBJ1-2
d_gene: TRBD1
CDR3aa: CASSLLGTEDYGYTF
CDR3nt: TGTGCCAGCAGTTTACTCGGGACAGAAGACTATGGCTACACCTTC

abundance: -
v_gene: TRBV20-1
j_gene: TRBJ2-3
d_gene: TRBD2
CDR3aa: CSARSGKAGTDTQYF
CDR3nt: TGCAGTGCTAGATCGGGGAAAGCGGGAACAGATACGCAGTATTTT

abundance: -
v_gene: TRBV4-3
j_gene: TRBJ1-2
d_gene: -
CDR3aa: CASSQDLTNRVYGYTF
CDR3nt: TGCGCCAGCAGCCAAGATCTGACGAACAGGGTCTATGGCTACACCTTC

abundance: -
v_gene: TRBV3-1
j_gene: TRBJ1-1
d_gene: -
CDR3aa: CASSQDRVTGNTEAFF
CDR3nt: TGTGCCAGCAGCCAAGATCGGGTAACGGGGAACACTGAAGCTTTCTTT

abundance: -
v_gene: TRBV28
j_gene: TRBJ2-5
d_gene: TRBD1
CDR3aa: CASSSGTALSSETQYF
CDR3nt: TGTGCCAGCAGCTCCGGGACAGCACTGAGCTCAGAGACCCAGTACTTC

abundance: -
v_gene: TRBV5-1
j_gene: TRBJ2-2
d_gene: -
CDR3aa: CASRPPGLAGELFF
CDR3nt: TGCGCCAGCAGACCCCCGGGGCTGGCGGGGGAGCTGTTTTTT

abundance: many
v_gene: TRBV6-6
j_gene: TRBJ1-1
d_gene: -
CDR3aa: CASSLGSRTEAFF
CDR3nt: TGTGCCAGCAGCTTAGGGTCGAGGACTGAAGCTTTCTTT

abundance: -
v_gene: TRBV7-9
j_gene: TRBJ2-3
d_gene: -
CDR3aa: CASSFGGKDTQYF
CDR3nt: TGTGCCAGCAGCTTCGGGGGCAAGGATACGCAGTATTTT

abundance: -
v_gene: TRBV5-1
j_gene: TRBJ1-1
d_gene: -
CDR3aa: CASSLDDTLLTEAFF
CDR3nt: TGCGCCAGCAGCTTGGATGACACCCTTCTGACTGAAGCTTTCTTT

abundance: many
v_gene: TRBV10-3
j_gene: TRBJ2-7
d_gene: -
CDR3aa: CAISEPRLTSSYEQYF
CDR3nt: TGTGCCATCAGTGAGCCCCGGCTGACCAGCTCCTACGAGCAGTACTTC

abundance: -
v_gene: TRBV21-1
j_gene: TRBJ2-2
d_gene: -
CDR3aa: CASSKPAGLRTGELFF
CDR3nt: TGTGCCAGCAGCAAACCCGCGGGACTAAGGACCGGGGAGCTGTTTTTT

abundance: -
v_gene: TRBV3-1
j_gene: TRBJ1-1
d_gene: -
CDR3aa: CASSQARGRAFF
CDR3nt: TGTGCCAGCAGCCAAGCTCGGGGGAGAGCTTTCTTT

abundance: many
v_gene: TRBV6-6
j_gene: TRBJ2-1
d_gene: -
CDR3aa: CASSYGFRGSYNEQFF
CDR3nt: TGTGCCAGCAGTTACGGCTTTAGGGGGTCCTACAATGAGCAGTTCTTC

abundance: -
v_gene: TRBV18
j_gene: TRBJ2-3
d_gene: TRBD2
CDR3aa: CASSPGLAGGTSTDTQYF
CDR3nt: TGTGCCAGCTCACCGGGACTAGCGGGAGGAACTAGCACAGATACGCAGTATTTT

abundance: -
v_gene: TRBV4-3
j_gene: TRBJ1-5
d_gene: -
CDR3aa: CASSQEGSGPQHF
CDR3nt: TGCGCCAGCAGCCAAGAGGGGTCAGGGCCCCAGCATTTT

abundance: -
v_gene: TRBV2
j_gene: TRBJ2-5
d_gene: -
CDR3aa: CASRDRDRSRETQYF
CDR3nt: TGTGCCAGCAGGGACCGTGACAGGAGCCGAGAGACCCAGTACTTC

abundance: -
v_gene: TRBV18
j_gene: TRBJ2-5
d_gene: -
CDR3aa: CASSPIVDQKRETQYF
CDR3nt: TGTGCCAGCTCACCAATTGTGGACCAAAAGCGAGAGACCCAGTACTTC

abundance: -
v_gene: TRBV7-2
j_gene: TRBJ1-1
d_gene: -
CDR3aa: CASSTQGSSTEAFF
CDR3nt: TGTGCCAGCAGCACTCAGGGATCGAGCACTGAAGCTTTCTTT

abundance: many
v_gene: TRBV6-5
j_gene: TRBJ2-1
d_gene: TRBD2
CDR3aa: CASSYLGLAARGRNEQFF
CDR3nt: TGTGCCAGCAGTTACCTCGGACTAGCGGCTAGGGGCAGGAATGAGCAGTTCTTC

abundance: -
v_gene: TRBV4-3
j_gene: TRBJ1-2
d_gene: -
CDR3aa: CASSQDSGSNYGYTF
CDR3nt: TGCGCCAGCAGCCAAGATTCGGGAAGTAACTATGGCTACACCTTC

abundance: few
v_gene: TRBV7-9
j_gene: TRBJ1-4
d_gene: -
CDR3aa: CATRTATNEKLFF
CDR3nt: TGTGCCACCCGGACGGCAACTAATGAAAAACTGTTTTTT

abundance: few
v_gene: TRBV4-1
j_gene: TRBJ1-4
d_gene: TRBD1
CDR3aa: CASSQEAAGGGEKLFF
CDR3nt: TGCGCCAGCAGCCAAGAGGCGGCAGGGGGAGGTGAAAAACTGTTTTTT

abundance: few
v_gene: TRBV2
j_gene: TRBJ2-7
d_gene: -
CDR3aa: CASSSLPPCGQYF
CDR3nt: TGTGCCAGCAGTTCACTTCCTCCCTGCGGGCAGTACTTC

abundance: few
v_gene: TRBV28
j_gene: TRBJ1-2
d_gene: TRBD1
CDR3aa: CASANQGGTALLYGYTF
CDR3nt: TGTGCCAGCGCCAATCAAGGCGGGACAGCCCTCCTATATGGCTACACCTTC

abundance: few
v_gene: TRBV5-6
j_gene: TRBJ1-1
d_gene: -
CDR3aa: CASSLRLGVYTEAFF
CDR3nt: TGTGCCAGCAGCTTGAGATTAGGTGTTTACACTGAAGCTTTCTTT